This T cell receptor beta chain was captured by sequencing in a study of T cell responses to AZD1222 COVID-19 vaccine. The overall study: Whether given at about 4 or about 12 weeks, second doses were pooled.

Notes on the study in general: Close to half of spike-specific TCRs reportedly recognize unmutated variant regions. After two AZD1222 doses, spike-specific TCR breadth and depth rose versus day 0. Baseline antibody screening turned up just six or seven seropositive AZD1222 recipients.

Notes on this clone: Its specificity is unknown.

CDR1 is GTSNPN, CDR2 SVGIG, per germline (reference sequence). The CDR3 has 14 amino acids. Trimming cost V 4 bases and J 6 bases, with 16 bases left between them. Produced via immunoSEQ multiplex PCR; TCRdb's table is partial and in-frame only. This table holds roughly 100,000 clones, 70% to 90% found once. The source of this sequence is an adult in good health. Here the sequenced sample was peripheral blood, taken on day 0 of AZD1222 vaccination. V gene TRBV30 combines with J gene TRBJ1-5; a possible D gene is TRBD1 (5 bases). The DNA for the CDR3 is TGTGCCTGGACTGAGGCGGCGAGGGGTCAGCCCCAGCATTTT. Amino acids: CAWTEAARGQPQHF.